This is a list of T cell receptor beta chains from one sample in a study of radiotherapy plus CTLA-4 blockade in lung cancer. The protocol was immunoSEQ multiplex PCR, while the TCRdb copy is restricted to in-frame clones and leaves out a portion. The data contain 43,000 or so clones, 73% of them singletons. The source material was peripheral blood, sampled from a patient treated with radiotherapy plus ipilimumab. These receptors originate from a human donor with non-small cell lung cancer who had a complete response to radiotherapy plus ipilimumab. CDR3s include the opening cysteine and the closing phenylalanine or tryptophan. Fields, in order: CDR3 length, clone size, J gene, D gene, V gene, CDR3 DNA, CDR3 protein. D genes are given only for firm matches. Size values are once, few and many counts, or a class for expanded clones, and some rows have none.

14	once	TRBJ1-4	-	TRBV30	TGTGCCTGGAGTGGACTGAGGGCTAATGAAAAACTGTTTTTT	CAWSGLRANEKLFF
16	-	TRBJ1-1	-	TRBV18	TGTGCCAGCTCCCTATTTGACTCTGGCCCAGCCACTGAAGCTTTCTTT	CASSLFDSGPATEAFF
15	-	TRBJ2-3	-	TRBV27	TGTGCCAGCAGTTTATTCGGACTGAGCACAGATACGCAGTATTTT	CASSLFGLSTDTQYF
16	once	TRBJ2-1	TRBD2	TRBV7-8	TGTGCCAGCAGGGGACCGCGGGGGGGCTTCTACAATGAGCAGTTCTTC	CASRGPRGGFYNEQFF
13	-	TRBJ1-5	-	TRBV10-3	TGTGCCATCAGTGAACAGGAGAAACAGCCCCAGCATTTT	CAISEQEKQPQHF
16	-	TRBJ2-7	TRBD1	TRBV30	TGTGCCTGGAGTGTACCGGGACAGGGGGCTAGGTACGAGCAGTACTTC	CAWSVPGQGARYEQYF
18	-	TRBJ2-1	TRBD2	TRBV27	TGTGCCAGCAGTATTTGGGGTTATAGGACTAGCGGGAGAGGTGAGCAGTTCTTC	CASSIWGYRTSGRGEQFF
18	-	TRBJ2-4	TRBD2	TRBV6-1	TGTGCCAGCAGTGAAGTGCTAGCGGGAGGGCCGGCCAAAAACATTCAGTACTTC	CASSEVLAGGPAKNIQYF
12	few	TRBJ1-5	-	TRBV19	TGTGCCAGTAGTCATAGCAATCAGCCCCAGCATTTT	CASSHSNQPQHF
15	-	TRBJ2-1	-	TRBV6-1	TGTGCCAGCAGTGATACTACCAACTTTTACAATGAGCAGTTCTTC	CASSDTTNFYNEQFF
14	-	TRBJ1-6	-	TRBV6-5	TGTGCCAGCAGTCTAAAGGGGAATAATTCACCCCTCCACTTT	CASSLKGNNSPLHF
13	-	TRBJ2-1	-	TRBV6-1	TGTGCCAGCCGACTGGGGCAGTACAATGAGCAGTTCTTC	CASRLGQYNEQFF
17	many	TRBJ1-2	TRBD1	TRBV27	TGTGCCAGCAGTTTAAGCCCCGGACAGGGGGCCAACTATGGCTACACCTTC	CASSLSPGQGANYGYTF
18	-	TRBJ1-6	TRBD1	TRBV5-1	TGCGCCAGCAGTTCCGGGACAGGGGGCGCCGCCTATAATTCACCCCTCCACTTT	CASSSGTGGAAYNSPLHF
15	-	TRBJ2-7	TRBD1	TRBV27	TGTGCCAGCACAAACGGGTGGGACAGAGGAAGCGAGCAGTACTTC	CASTNGWDRGSEQYF
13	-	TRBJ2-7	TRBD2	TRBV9	TGTGCCAGCAGCAGCGGGAGTACCTACGAGCAGTACTTC	CASSSGSTYEQYF
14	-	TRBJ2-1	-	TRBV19	TGTGCCACCCTCGGCGGGAATTTATACAATGAGCAGTTCTTC	CATLGGNLYNEQFF
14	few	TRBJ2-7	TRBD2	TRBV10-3	TGTGCCATCAGTGCAACTGGCGGGGGGGTTGAGCAGTACTTC	CAISATGGGVEQYF
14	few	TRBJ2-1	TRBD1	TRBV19	TGTGCCAGTACCGCGGGGACAGGGAGGAGTGAGCAGTTCTTC	CASTAGTGRSEQFF
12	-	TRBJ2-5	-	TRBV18	TGTGCCAGCTCACCACCGTCTGAGACCCAGTACTTC	CASSPPSETQYF
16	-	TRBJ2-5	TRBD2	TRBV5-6	TGTGCCAGCAGCTTGTTGGCGGGAGTGGGCCAAGAGACCCAGTACTTC	CASSLLAGVGQETQYF
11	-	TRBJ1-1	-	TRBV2	TGTGCCAGCACGAGGGCGGGGGGAGCTTTCTTT	CASTRAGGAFF
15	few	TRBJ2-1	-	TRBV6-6	TGTGCCAGCAGTTACAAGGCGTGGACACACAATGAGCAGTTCTTC	CASSYKAWTHNEQFF
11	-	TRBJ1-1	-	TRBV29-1	TGCAGCGTTAACGGAGGGATTGAAGCTTTCTTT	CSVNGGIEAFF
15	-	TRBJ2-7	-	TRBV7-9	TGTGCCAGCAGCTTAGTCGGAATGGGACTCTACGAGCAGTACTTC	CASSLVGMGLYEQYF
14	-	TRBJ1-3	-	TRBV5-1	TGCGCCAGCAGCTTCGAGAGCTCTGGAAACACCATATATTTT	CASSFESSGNTIYF
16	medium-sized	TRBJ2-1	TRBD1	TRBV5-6	TGTGCCAGCAGCTTGAGGGGGACAGGGAAGTTGAATGAGCAGTTCTTC	CASSLRGTGKLNEQFF
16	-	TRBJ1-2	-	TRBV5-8	TGTGCCGGCAGCTTGGGGGGGCAGGAAGCTAACTATGGCTACACCTTC	CAGSLGGQEANYGYTF
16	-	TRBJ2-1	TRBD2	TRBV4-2	TGTGCCAGCAGCCTGATAGCGGGGACCTCCGGCGGTGAGCAGTTCTTC	CASSLIAGTSGGEQFF
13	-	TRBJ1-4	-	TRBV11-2	TGTGCCAGCAGCTTCACAACTAATGAAAAACTGTTTTTT	CASSFTTNEKLFF
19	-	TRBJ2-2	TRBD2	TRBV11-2	TGTGCCAGCAGCGCGCTGGCGACTAGCGGGAGGAAAAACACCGGGGAGCTGTTTTTT	CASSALATSGRKNTGELFF
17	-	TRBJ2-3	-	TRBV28	TGTGCCAGCAGTTCCTATGGGGCGGGGTTTAGCACAGATACGCAGTATTTT	CASSSYGAGFSTDTQYF
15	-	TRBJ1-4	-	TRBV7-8	TGTGCCAGCAGCCCATACGGTAGAACTAATGAAAAACTGTTTTTT	CASSPYGRTNEKLFF
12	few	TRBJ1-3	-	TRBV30	TGTGCCTGGAGTGTAACGGGGAACACCATATATTTT	CAWSVTGNTIYF
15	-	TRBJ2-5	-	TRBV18	TGTGCCAGCTCACCACCGATAAGGGGCGAGGAGACCCAGTACTTC	CASSPPIRGEETQYF
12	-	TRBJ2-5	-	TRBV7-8	TGTGCCAGCAGCACTCACAGGGAGACCCAGTACTTC	CASSTHRETQYF
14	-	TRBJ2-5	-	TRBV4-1	TGCGCCAGCAGCCACCTCGGACAGGAGGGTCCCCAGTACTTC	CASSHLGQEGPQYF
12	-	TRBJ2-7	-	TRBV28	TGTGCCAGCAGCGTACAGGGCTACGAGCAGTACTTC	CASSVQGYEQYF
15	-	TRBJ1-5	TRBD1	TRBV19	TGTGCCACCTTCGGACAGGGCGCAGGCAATCAGCCCCAGCATTTT	CATFGQGAGNQPQHF
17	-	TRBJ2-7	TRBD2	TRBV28	TGTGCCAGCAGTTTGAATTCCCTTAGCGGGGGGTACTACGAGCAGTACTTC	CASSLNSLSGGYYEQYF
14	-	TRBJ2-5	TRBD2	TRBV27	TGTGCCAGCAGTCCACTAGCGGGTCGGCAGACCCAGTACTTC	CASSPLAGRQTQYF
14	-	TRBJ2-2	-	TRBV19	TGTGCCAGTAGTATCCAGGGAAGCACCGGGGAGCTGTTTTTT	CASSIQGSTGELFF
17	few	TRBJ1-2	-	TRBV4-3	TGCGCCAGCAGCCAATTGGGGGGGGCAGGAAACAACTATGGCTACACCTTC	CASSQLGGAGNNYGYTF
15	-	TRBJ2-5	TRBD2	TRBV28	TGTGCCAGCAGAACCCCAGCGGGAGGACGGGAGACCCAGTACTTC	CASRTPAGGRETQYF
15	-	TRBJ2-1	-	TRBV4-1	TGCGCCAGCAGCCAAGTTGCACAGACCACTCATTGGCAGTTCTTC	CASSQVAQTTHWQFF
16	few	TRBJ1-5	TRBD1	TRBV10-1	TGCGCCAGCAGATACCGGGACAGGGGGGACAATCAGCCCCAGCATTTT	CASRYRDRGDNQPQHF
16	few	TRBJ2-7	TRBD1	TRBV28	TGTGCCAGCAGTTCACCAGACAGGGGGCTGACCTACGAGCAGTACTTC	CASSSPDRGLTYEQYF
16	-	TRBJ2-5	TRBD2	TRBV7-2	TGTGCCAGCAGCCGGACTAGCGGGGGGGCAGGAGAGACCCAGTACTTC	CASSRTSGGAGETQYF
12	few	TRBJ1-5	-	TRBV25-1	TGTGCCAGCAGTGGTTCGGGGATCCCCCAGCATTTT	CASSGSGIPQHF
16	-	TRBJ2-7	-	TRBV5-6	TGTGCCAGCAGCTTTGGGAGTGGTACCGCCCGTGACGAGCAGTACTTC	CASSFGSGTARDEQYF
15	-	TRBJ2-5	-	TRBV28	TGTGCCAGCAGTTCCCCCGGGGGACCTCAAGAGACCCAGTACTTC	CASSSPGGPQETQYF
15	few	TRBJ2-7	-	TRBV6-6	TGTGCCAGCAGTTACTTGGCGGTTAGCTCCTACGAGCAGTACTTC	CASSYLAVSSYEQYF
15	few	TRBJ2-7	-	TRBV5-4	TGTGCCAGCAGCTTGATCGAGGGGGGGACGGGCGAGCAGTACTTC	CASSLIEGGTGEQYF
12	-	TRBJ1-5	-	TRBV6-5	TGTGCCAGCAGTTACATCGGCGGGCCCCAGCATTTT	CASSYIGGPQHF
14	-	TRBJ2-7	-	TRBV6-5	TGTGCCAGCAGTTACGGGTTGGGTATCTACGAGCGGTACTTC	CASSYGLGIYERYF
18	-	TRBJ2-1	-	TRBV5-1	TGCGCCAGCAGCTTGGTATTCGGGGGAGTAAACAAGTACAATGAGCAGTTCTTC	CASSLVFGGVNKYNEQFF
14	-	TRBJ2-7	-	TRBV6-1	TGTGCCAGCAGTGATTCATGGACATCCTACGAGCAGTACTTC	CASSDSWTSYEQYF
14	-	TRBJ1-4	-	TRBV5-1	TGCGCCAGCAGCTTCGGGGGGGCGGTTGAAAAACTGTTTTTT	CASSFGGAVEKLFF